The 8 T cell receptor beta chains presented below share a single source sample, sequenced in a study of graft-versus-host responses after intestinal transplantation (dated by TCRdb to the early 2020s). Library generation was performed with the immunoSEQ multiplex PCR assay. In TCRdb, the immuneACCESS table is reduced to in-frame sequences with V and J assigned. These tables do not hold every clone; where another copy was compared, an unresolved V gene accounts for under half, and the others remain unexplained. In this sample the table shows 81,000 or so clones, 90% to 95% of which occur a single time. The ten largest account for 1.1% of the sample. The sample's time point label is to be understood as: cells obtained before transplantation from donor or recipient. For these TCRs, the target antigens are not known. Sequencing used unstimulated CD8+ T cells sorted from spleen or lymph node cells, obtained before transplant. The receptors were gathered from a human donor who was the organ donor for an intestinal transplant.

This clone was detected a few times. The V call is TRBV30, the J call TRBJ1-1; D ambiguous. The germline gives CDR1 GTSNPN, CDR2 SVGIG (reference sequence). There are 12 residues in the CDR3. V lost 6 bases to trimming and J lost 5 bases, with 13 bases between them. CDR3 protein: CACRERETEAFF. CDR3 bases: TGTGCCTGCCGGGAGCGGGAGACTGAAGCTTTCTTT.

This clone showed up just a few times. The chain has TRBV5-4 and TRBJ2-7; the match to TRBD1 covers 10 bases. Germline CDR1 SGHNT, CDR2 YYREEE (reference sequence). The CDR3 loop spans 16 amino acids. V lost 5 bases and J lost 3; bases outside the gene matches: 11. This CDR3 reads CASSPTPGTGDYEQYF. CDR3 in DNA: TGTGCCAGCAGTCCAACCCCCGGGACAGGGGACTACGAGCAGTACTTC.

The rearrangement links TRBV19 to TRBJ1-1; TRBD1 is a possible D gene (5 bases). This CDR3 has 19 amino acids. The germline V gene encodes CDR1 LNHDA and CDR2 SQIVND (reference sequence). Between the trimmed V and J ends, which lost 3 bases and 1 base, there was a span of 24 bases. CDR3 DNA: TGTGCCAGTAGTATTTGGGGGGGGTTGAAGGGGCACGGGAACACTGAAGCTTTCTTT. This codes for CASSIWGGLKGHGNTEAFF.

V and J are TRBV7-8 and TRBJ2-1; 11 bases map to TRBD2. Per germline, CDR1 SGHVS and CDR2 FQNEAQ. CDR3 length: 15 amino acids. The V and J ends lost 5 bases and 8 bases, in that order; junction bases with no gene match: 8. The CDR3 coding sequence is TGTGCCAGCAGCGAGTTAGCGGGAGGGTTTTATGAGCAGTTCTTC. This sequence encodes CASSELAGGFYEQFF.

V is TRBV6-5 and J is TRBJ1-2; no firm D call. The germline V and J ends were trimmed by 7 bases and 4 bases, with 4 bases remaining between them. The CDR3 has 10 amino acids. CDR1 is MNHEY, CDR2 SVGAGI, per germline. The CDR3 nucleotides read TGTGCCAGCATCGGCTATGGCTACACCTTC. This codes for CASIGYGYTF.

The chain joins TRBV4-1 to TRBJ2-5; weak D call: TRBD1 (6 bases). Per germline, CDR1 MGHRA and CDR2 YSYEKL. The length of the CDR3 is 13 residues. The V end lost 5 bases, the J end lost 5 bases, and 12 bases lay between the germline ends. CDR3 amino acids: CASSLGAGETQYF. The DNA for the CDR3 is TGCGCCAGCAGCTTGGGGGCCGGGGAGACCCAGTACTTC.

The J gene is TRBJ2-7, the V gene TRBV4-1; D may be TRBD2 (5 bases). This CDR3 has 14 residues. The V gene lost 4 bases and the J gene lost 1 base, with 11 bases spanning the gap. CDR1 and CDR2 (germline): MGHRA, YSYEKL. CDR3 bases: TGCGCCAGCAGCCCCGTTCGCGGGTCCTACGAGCAGTACTTC. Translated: CASSPVRGSYEQYF.

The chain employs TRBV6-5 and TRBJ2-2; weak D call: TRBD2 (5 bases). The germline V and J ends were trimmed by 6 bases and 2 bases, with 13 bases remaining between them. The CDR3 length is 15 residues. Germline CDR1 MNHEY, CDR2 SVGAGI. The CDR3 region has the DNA TGTGCCAGCAGCCCCTTCCGGGAAAACACCGGGGAGCTGTTTTTT. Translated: CASSPFRENTGELFF.